This T cell receptor (beta chain) was sequenced in a study of shared clonotypes between healthy human individuals. Points from the study as a whole: Sequencing depth was a factor that was expected to affect clonotype sharing among donors.

Positively selected for CCR7, the CD45RO-negative cells used as naive CD8 cells excluded terminally differentiated effector memory CD45RA+ cells. Nashville, Tennessee was home to all donors, who were Caucasian adults. As regards this clone: Its cognate antigen is unknown.

Samples underwent the assay at deep level. Each subset's genomic DNA was shared equally among a number of immunoSEQ plates. Clones were read by immunoSEQ multiplex PCR, and TCRdb kept only the in-frame ones, dropping some. The sample contains 1.5 million to 2.5 million clones, roughly 94% of which appear only once. Germline loops: CDR1 SGDLS, CDR2 YYNGEE. CDR3 length equals 11 residues. V lost 7 bases, J lost 4 bases, and 5 bases lay in between. The TCR sequence derives from a man aged 18 to 29 in good health. The sequenced material came from naive CD8+ T cells sorted from blood. V gene TRBV9 combines with J gene TRBJ2-2; no reliable D call. This CDR3 is CASGFTGELFF. The CDR3 bases are TGTGCCAGCGGGTTCACCGGGGAGCTGTTTTTT.